A selection of T cell receptor beta chains follows, all from one sample in a study of blood T cell repertoires in COVID-19. Profiling relied on immunoSEQ multiplex PCR, and the TCRdb table lists in-frame clones only, not all of them. The sample lists 360,000 or so clones, roughly 90% occurring once. The material sequenced was peripheral blood. These receptors all stem from a woman aged 55-69 years with COVID-19, enrolled during active disease. Each CDR3 is given with its conserved first and last residue. The order of the fields is CDR3 protein, V gene, J gene.

CDR3: CATSDWDRQETQYF
V: TRBV24-1
J: TRBJ2-5

CDR3: CARSIEISNQPQHF
V: TRBV4-1
J: TRBJ1-5

CDR3: CASSLSGRDTIYF
V: TRBV5-1
J: TRBJ1-3

CDR3: CASSEMATGTVVRPLHF
V: TRBV25-1
J: TRBJ1-6

CDR3: CSATDYNEQFF
V: TRBV29-1
J: TRBJ2-1

CDR3: CASSLRGQGARETQYF
V: TRBV7-9
J: TRBJ2-5

CDR3: CAIPSGEYNEQFF
V: TRBV7-3
J: TRBJ2-1

CDR3: CASSETAPWVEAFF
V: TRBV25-1
J: TRBJ1-1

CDR3: CASRPTGGKTYNSPLHF
V: TRBV14
J: TRBJ1-6

CDR3: CASSFNRLAFF
V: TRBV28
J: TRBJ1-1

CDR3: CASKVGQGAYGANVLTF
V: TRBV28
J: TRBJ2-6

CDR3: CASLLEGLTSYEQYF
V: TRBV2
J: TRBJ2-7

CDR3: CAWSSKQKGQTYHGYTF
V: TRBV30
J: TRBJ1-2

CDR3: CASTVDRGRPLFEAFF
V: TRBV7-9
J: TRBJ1-1

CDR3: CASSITGGNYGYTF
V: TRBV19
J: TRBJ1-2

CDR3: CASSPLPEVGNSPLHF
V: TRBV18
J: TRBJ1-6

CDR3: CASSQGFDSPLHF
V: TRBV18
J: TRBJ1-6

CDR3: CASSATGGLGNQPQHF
V: TRBV28
J: TRBJ1-5

CDR3: CASRGRTGPNTEAFF
V: TRBV2
J: TRBJ1-1

CDR3: CASRDRNSPLHF
V: TRBV27
J: TRBJ1-6

CDR3: CASSQEWGGLKDTEAFF
V: TRBV4-2
J: TRBJ1-1

CDR3: CASSLTGLGIRGNLYEQYF
V: TRBV5-1
J: TRBJ2-7

CDR3: CASTRGTLNYGYTF
V: TRBV6-5
J: TRBJ1-2

CDR3: CASSIPWTSGNTDTQYF
V: TRBV19
J: TRBJ2-3

CDR3: CASSPTGYSYEQYF
V: TRBV19
J: TRBJ2-7

CDR3: CASRTSGGYEQYF
V: TRBV2
J: TRBJ2-7

CDR3: CASSDFRGPEGEQFF
V: TRBV18
J: TRBJ2-1

CDR3: CAWTLGAYSGNTIYF
V: TRBV30
J: TRBJ1-3

CDR3: CASSLGDIFVFF
V: TRBV7-9
J: TRBJ1-1

CDR3: CASSLRTGVATNEKLFF
V: TRBV5-6
J: TRBJ1-4

CDR3: CASALQGTVGTEAFF
V: TRBV6-5
J: TRBJ1-1

CDR3: CASSLYLGAADTQYF
V: TRBV5-4
J: TRBJ2-3

CDR3: CASSLLGARTRTGELFF
V: TRBV28
J: TRBJ2-2

CDR3: CASSIGTGVSYEQYF
V: TRBV5-1
J: TRBJ2-7

CDR3: CAWSVYAANYGYTF
V: TRBV30
J: TRBJ1-2

CDR3: CASSSAVGANVLTF
V: TRBV27
J: TRBJ2-6

CDR3: CASTSLQGSWAYNSPLHF
V: TRBV28
J: TRBJ1-6